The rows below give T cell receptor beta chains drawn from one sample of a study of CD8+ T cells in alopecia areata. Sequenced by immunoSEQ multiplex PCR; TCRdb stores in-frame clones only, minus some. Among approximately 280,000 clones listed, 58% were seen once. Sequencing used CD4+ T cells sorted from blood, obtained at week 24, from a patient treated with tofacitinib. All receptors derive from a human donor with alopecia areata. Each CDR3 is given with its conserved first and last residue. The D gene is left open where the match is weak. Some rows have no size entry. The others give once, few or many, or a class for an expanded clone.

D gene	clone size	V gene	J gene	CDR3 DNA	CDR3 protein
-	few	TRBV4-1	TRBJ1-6	TGCGCCAGCAGCCAAGGGTCGGGCGTGAGTTCACCCCTCCACTTT	CASSQGSGVSSPLHF
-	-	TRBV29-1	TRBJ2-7	TGCAGCACGCGGGTGAGCCACGAGCAGTACTTC	CSTRVSHEQYF
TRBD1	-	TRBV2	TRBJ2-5	TGTGCCAGCAGAGCCAGACAGGGGATGGAGACCCAGTACTTC	CASRARQGMETQYF
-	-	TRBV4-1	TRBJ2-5	TGCGCCAGCAGCCATGGTAGCGTGGAGACCCAGTACTTC	CASSHGSVETQYF
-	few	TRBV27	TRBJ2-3	TGTGCCAGCAGTTCGCAAGATACGCAGTATTTT	CASSSQDTQYF
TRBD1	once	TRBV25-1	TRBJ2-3	TGTGCCAGCAGACAGGGGAGCACAGATACGCAGTATTTT	CASRQGSTDTQYF
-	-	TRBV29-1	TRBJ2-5	TGCAGCGTTGAAGATCCGGCAGGTTGGGAGACCCAGTACTTC	CSVEDPAGWETQYF
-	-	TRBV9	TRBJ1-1	TGTGCCAGCAGCGTAGTAAACAGACCGAACACTGAAGCTTTCTTT	CASSVVNRPNTEAFF
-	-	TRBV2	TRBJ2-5	TGTGCCATCGAGCGACCCGAGACCCAGTACTTC	CAIERPETQYF
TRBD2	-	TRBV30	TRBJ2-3	TGTGCCTGGAGTGTTTCTTGGACTAGCGGGGGGACCGCAGATACGCAGTATTTT	CAWSVSWTSGGTADTQYF
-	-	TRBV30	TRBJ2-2	TGTGCCTGCCAAGGGAGGAGGGGAACCGGGGAGCTGTTTTTT	CACQGRRGTGELFF
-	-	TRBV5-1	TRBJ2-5	TGCGCCAGCACCCCTGACAGGGATGGATCGGGAGTAGAGACCCAGTACTTC	CASTPDRDGSGVETQYF
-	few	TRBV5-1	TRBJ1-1	TGCGCCAGCAGCCTCCTGGAGAACACTGAAGCTTTCTTT	CASSLLENTEAFF
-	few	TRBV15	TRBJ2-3	TGTGCCACCAGCAGAGCGGGATGGGGGACTAGCACAGATACGCAGTATTTT	CATSRAGWGTSTDTQYF
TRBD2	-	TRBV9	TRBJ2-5	TGTGCCAGCAGCGCCCGACTAGCGACCCAAGAGACCCAGTACTTC	CASSARLATQETQYF
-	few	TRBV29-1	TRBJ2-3	TGCAGCGAATCAGGGGGTAGCGGGGGCACAGATACGCAGTATTTT	CSESGGSGGTDTQYF
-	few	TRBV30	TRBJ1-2	TGTGCCTGGAGTGAGGGTGGCTATGGCTACACCTTC	CAWSEGGYGYTF
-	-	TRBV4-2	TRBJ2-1	TGTGCCAGCAGCCAAGCCCTTGCGAGCCTCTACAATGAGCAGTTCTTC	CASSQALASLYNEQFF
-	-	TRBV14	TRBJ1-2	TGTGCCAGCGATACAGAGGACTATGGCTACACCTTC	CASDTEDYGYTF
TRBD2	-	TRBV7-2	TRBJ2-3	TGTGCCAGCAGCTTGCGGGGGATCACAGATACGCAGTATTTT	CASSLRGITDTQYF
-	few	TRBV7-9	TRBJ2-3	TGTGCCAGCATCTTGAGTGGCGGCACAGATACGCAGTATTTT	CASILSGGTDTQYF
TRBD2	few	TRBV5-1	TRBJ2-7	TGCGCCAGCAGCACCGGGACTAGCGACTCCTACGAGCAGTACTTC	CASSTGTSDSYEQYF
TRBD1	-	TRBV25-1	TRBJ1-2	TGTGCCAGCAGTGGGACAGGCCTGCGGGGCTACACCTTC	CASSGTGLRGYTF
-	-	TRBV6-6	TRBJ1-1	TGTGCCAGCAGTTACGTCCAGGGAAGAGGTGGCACTGAAGCTTTCTTT	CASSYVQGRGGTEAFF